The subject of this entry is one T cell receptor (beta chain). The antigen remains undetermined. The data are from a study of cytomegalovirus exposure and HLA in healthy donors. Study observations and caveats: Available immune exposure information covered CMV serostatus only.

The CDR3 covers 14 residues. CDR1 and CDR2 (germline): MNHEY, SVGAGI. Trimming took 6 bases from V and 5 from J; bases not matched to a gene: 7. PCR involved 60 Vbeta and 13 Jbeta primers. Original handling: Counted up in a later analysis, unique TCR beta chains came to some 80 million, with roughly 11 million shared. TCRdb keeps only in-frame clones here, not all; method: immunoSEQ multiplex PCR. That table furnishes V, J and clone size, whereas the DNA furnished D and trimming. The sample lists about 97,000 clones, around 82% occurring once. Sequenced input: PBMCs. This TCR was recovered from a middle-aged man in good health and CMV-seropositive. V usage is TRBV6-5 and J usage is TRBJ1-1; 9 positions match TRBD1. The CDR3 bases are TGTGCCAGCAGCCTACAGGGGGCATGGACTGAAGCTTTCTTT. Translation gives CASSLQGAWTEAFF.